The rows below give T cell receptor beta chains drawn from one sample of a study of blood T cell repertoires in COVID-19. Some clones are missing from TCRdb's copy, which holds only in-frame ones; the method was immunoSEQ multiplex PCR. The data hold 270,000 or so clones, with under 90% observed a single time. The specimen sequenced was peripheral blood. The receptors derive from a woman in her 30s with COVID-19, enrolled during active disease. Each CDR3 is given with its conserved first and last residue. The order of the fields is D gene, clone size, J gene, V gene, CDR3 protein, CDR3 DNA. D genes are given only for firm matches. Size is omitted from some rows. Given values are once, few, many or a class for expanded clones.

TRBD1,-,TRBJ1-4,TRBV7-9,CASSLVGQPNEKLFF,TGTGCCAGCAGCTTAGTGGGACAGCCTAATGAAAAACTGTTTTTT
TRBD1,-,TRBJ1-1,TRBV28,CASEGQLGTEAFF,TGTGCCAGCGAGGGACAGTTAGGCACTGAAGCTTTCTTT
-,-,TRBJ2-5,TRBV30,CAWSPQRIQETQYF,TGTGCCTGGAGTCCCCAGCGTATCCAAGAGACCCAGTACTTC
-,-,TRBJ2-1,TRBV28,CASTTYNEQFF,TGTGCCAGCACTACTTACAATGAGCAGTTCTTC
-,-,TRBJ2-3,TRBV29-1,CSADPWTDTSTDTQYF,TGCAGCGCTGACCCTTGGACAGACACTAGCACAGATACGCAGTATTTT
TRBD1,-,TRBJ1-2,TRBV5-1,CASSDQQGAGGYTF,TGCGCCAGCAGCGATCAACAGGGGGCTGGTGGCTACACCTTC
TRBD1,-,TRBJ1-1,TRBV5-4,CASSWGQGAGAFF,TGTGCCAGCAGCTGGGGACAGGGGGCCGGAGCTTTCTTT
TRBD1,-,TRBJ1-3,TRBV29-1,CSAQWLTGPGNTIYF,TGCAGCGCCCAGTGGTTGACAGGGCCTGGAAACACCATATATTTT
TRBD1,-,TRBJ1-1,TRBV18,CASSPLDRGEAFF,TGTGCCAGCTCCCCTCTGGACAGGGGTGAAGCTTTCTTT
-,few,TRBJ1-2,TRBV27,CASSLRLGNPWGYTF,TGTGCCAGCAGTTTACGTCTTGGCAACCCCTGGGGCTACACCTTC
-,-,TRBJ1-4,TRBV7-2,CASARAGRGEKLFF,TGTGCCAGCGCAAGGGCGGGAAGGGGTGAAAAACTGTTTTTT
-,-,TRBJ1-1,TRBV7-2,CASSFSLVSNTEAFF,TGTGCCAGCAGCTTTTCCCTTGTTTCGAACACTGAAGCTTTCTTT
-,-,TRBJ1-2,TRBV5-5,CASSIPGGQYYGYTF,TGTGCCAGCAGCATTCCGGGGGGGCAGTACTATGGCTACACCTTC
-,-,TRBJ1-1,TRBV18,CASSPSVMNTEAFF,TGTGCCAGCTCACCCAGTGTGATGAACACTGAAGCTTTCTTT
TRBD1,once,TRBJ1-1,TRBV29-1,CSVRGLVADTEAFF,TGCAGCGTGAGGGGGCTGGTGGCGGACACTGAAGCTTTCTTT
TRBD1,-,TRBJ1-3,TRBV6-5,CASSSTGGPGNTIYF,TGTGCCAGCAGTTCTACAGGGGGACCTGGAAACACCATATATTTT
-,few,TRBJ2-5,TRBV2,CASSDGQGGETQYF,TGTGCCAGCAGTGACGGGCAGGGGGGAGAGACCCAGTACTTC
TRBD1,once,TRBJ1-1,TRBV6-5,CAAGQLYYTEAFF,TGTGCCGCGGGACAGCTTTACTACACTGAAGCTTTCTTT
-,-,TRBJ2-7,TRBV5-1,CASSLEGTTYEQYF,TGCGCCAGCAGCTTGGAAGGGACAACCTACGAGCAGTACTTC
-,-,TRBJ2-1,TRBV6-5,CASSLQYTQDEQFF,TGTGCCAGCAGCCTCCAATACACCCAGGATGAGCAGTTCTTC
-,-,TRBJ1-1,TRBV5-1,CASSVERGSAGTTEAFF,TGCGCCAGCAGCGTTGAGAGGGGGAGTGCTGGCACGACTGAAGCTTTCTTT
TRBD1,-,TRBJ1-5,TRBV5-8,CASSGGQVYQPQHF,TGTGCCAGCAGCGGCGGACAGGTGTATCAGCCCCAGCATTTT
-,-,TRBJ1-4,TRBV4-1,CASSPLFGPAGKLFF,TGCGCCAGCAGCCCCCTGTTCGGGCCCGCGGGGAAACTGTTTTTT
-,-,TRBJ1-5,TRBV18,CASSPAAYNQPQHF,TGTGCCAGCTCACCGGCGGCCTACAATCAGCCCCAGCATTTT
TRBD2,-,TRBJ2-2,TRBV15,CATSRDLVSGDITGELFF,TGTGCCACCAGCAGAGATCTAGTTAGCGGGGACATCACCGGGGAGCTGTTTTTT
-,-,TRBJ1-1,TRBV6-5,CASRTNREGNTEAFF,TGTGCCAGCAGAACTAACAGGGAGGGGAACACTGAAGCTTTCTTT
-,-,TRBJ1-2,TRBV28,CAAGGHGYTF,TGTGCCGCGGGGGGCCATGGCTACACCTTC
-,-,TRBJ2-3,TRBV9,CASSVGLTSTDTQYF,TGTGCCAGCAGCGTAGGACTTACTAGCACAGATACGCAGTATTTT
-,-,TRBJ1-3,TRBV13,CASSPRPQALGGNTIYF,TGTGCCAGCAGCCCTCGTCCTCAGGCTTTAGGTGGAAACACCATATATTTT
TRBD2,-,TRBJ2-5,TRBV3-1/TRBV3-2,CASSQYASGGPTKETQYF,TGTGCCAGCAGCCAATATGCTAGCGGGGGGCCCACAAAAGAGACCCAGTACTTC
-,-,TRBJ1-2,TRBV11-2,CASSLLGRDTF,TGTGCCAGCAGCTTATTAGGGAGGGACACCTTC
-,-,TRBJ1-3,TRBV5-6,CASSLSLLSGNTIYF,TGTGCCAGCAGCTTGTCCCTCCTCTCTGGAAACACCATATATTTT
TRBD1,-,TRBJ2-2,TRBV7-8,CASSPQGAGGTGELFF,TGTGCCAGCAGCCCTCAGGGGGCGGGTGGGACCGGGGAGCTGTTTTTT
-,-,TRBJ1-5,TRBV19,CASSMTGGQPQHF,TGTGCCAGTAGTATGACGGGGGGTCAGCCCCAGCATTTT
-,-,TRBJ2-4,TRBV11-2,CASSSLQGTRGKNIQYF,TGTGCCAGCAGCTCATTACAGGGTACCCGTGGCAAAAACATTCAGTACTTC
-,few,TRBJ1-1,TRBV27,CASSDGGITEAFF,TGTGCCAGCAGTGATGGGGGGATCACTGAAGCTTTCTTT